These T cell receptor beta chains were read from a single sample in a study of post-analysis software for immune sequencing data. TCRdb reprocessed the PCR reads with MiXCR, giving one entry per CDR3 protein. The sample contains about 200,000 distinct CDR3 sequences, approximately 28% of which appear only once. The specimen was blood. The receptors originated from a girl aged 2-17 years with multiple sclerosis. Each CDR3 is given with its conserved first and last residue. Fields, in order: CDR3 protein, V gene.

CDR3: CASSRDTPRTEAFF; V: TRBV5-1
CDR3: CASSLTGSDTQYF; V: TRBV12-3/TRBV12-4
CDR3: CASSSLPSGLDSYNEQFF; V: TRBV5-1
CDR3: CASSDSFHPYEQYF; V: TRBV6-1
CDR3: CAISARGSSSTEAFF; V: TRBV10-3
CDR3: CASSPGTSVSAEQFF; V: TRBV13
CDR3: CSVAPGWGMAPYGYTF; V: TRBV29-1
CDR3: CASGWSGAPTDTQYF; V: TRBV9
CDR3: CASSQPGGRSTDTQYF; V: TRBV4-1
CDR3: CASSPPVQGGTDTQYF; V: TRBV18
CDR3: CASSWNGQGRTDTQYF; V: TRBV6-2/TRBV6-3
CDR3: CASSLFPAARQGGTDTQYF; V: TRBV7-2
CDR3: CSARAAGGHPDNEQFF; V: TRBV20-1
CDR3: CASSLDSGGSSYEQYF; V: TRBV5-1
CDR3: CASSSRTGYGGEQFF; V: TRBV5-1
CDR3: CGSSLAGQGWNEQYF; V: TRBV13
CDR3: CSARDRTGRSTEAFF; V: TRBV20-1
CDR3: CASSSTGRVSTDTQYF; V: TRBV5-1
CDR3: CASSPPADEQFF; V: TRBV5-1
CDR3: CASSFSQGNTGERFF; V: TRBV7-9
CDR3: CASSQAGTVYEQYF; V: TRBV3-1
CDR3: CASKSGQGWAQFF; V: TRBV7-2
CDR3: CASSQITGSEQYF; V: TRBV12-3/TRBV12-4
CDR3: CASSPYTGELFF; V: TRBV12-3/TRBV12-4
CDR3: CASTPGVYSGNQPQHF; V: TRBV27
CDR3: CASSVDGVTGEQFF; V: TRBV5-1